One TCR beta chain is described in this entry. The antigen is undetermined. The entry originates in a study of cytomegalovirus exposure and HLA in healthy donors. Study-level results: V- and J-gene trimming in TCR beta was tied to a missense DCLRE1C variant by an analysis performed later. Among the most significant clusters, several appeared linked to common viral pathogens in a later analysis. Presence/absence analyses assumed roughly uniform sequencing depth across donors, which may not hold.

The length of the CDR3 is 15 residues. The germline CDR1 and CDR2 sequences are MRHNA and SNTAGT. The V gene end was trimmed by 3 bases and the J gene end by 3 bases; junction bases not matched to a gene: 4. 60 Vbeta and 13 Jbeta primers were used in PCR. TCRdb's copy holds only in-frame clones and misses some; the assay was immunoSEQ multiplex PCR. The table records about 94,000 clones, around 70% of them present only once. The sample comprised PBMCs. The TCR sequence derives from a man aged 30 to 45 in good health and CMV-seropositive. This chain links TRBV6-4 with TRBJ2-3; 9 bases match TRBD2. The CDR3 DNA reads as TGTGCCAGCAGTGAGGGTAGCGGGAGTACAGATACGCAGTATTTT. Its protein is CASSEGSGSTDTQYF.